This TCR beta chain was obtained from a study of cytotoxic CD8 clonotypes in ibrutinib-treated CLL. Study summary: Of a cohort that held about a dozen relapsed/refractory and under 16 treatment-naive patients, approximately 18 were IGHV unmutated.

About this clone: Antigen specificity is unknown.

V lost 0 bases to trimming and J lost 5 bases, with 11 bases between them. Germline V gene data show CDR1 as SGHRS and CDR2 as YFSETQ. The CDR3 runs 14 residues. Findings and limits, study-wide: Whereas clonality rose at ibrutinib response, it declined toward baseline at progression. Public clonotypes, found uncommonly, either contracted or stayed stable on treatment.

Depth targeted 1 in 200,000 to 1 in 1 million T cells, averaging 10x coverage per clonotype. The table came from immunoSEQ multiplex PCR; TCRdb's copy has only in-frame clones and leaves some out. In the table there are 150,000 or so clones, roughly 80% of which are singletons. Source: PBMCs, taken after 12 months of ibrutinib treatment. The V call is TRBV5-1, the J call TRBJ1-1, with D tentatively TRBD1 (6 bases). This TCR was recovered from a human donor with chronic lymphocytic leukemia. In DNA form, the CDR3 reads TGCGCCAGCAGCTTGGGGCGGGGGCTGACTGAAGCTTTCTTT. Encoded protein: CASSLGRGLTEAFF. The entire variable domain, with the rest obtained from reference TRBV5-1 and TRBJ1-1, is as follows: KAGVTQTPRYLIKTRGQQVTLSCSPISGHRSVSWYQQTPGQGLQFLFEYFSETQRNKGNFPGRFSGRQFSNSRSEMNVSTLELGDSALYLCASSLGRGLTEAFFGQGTRLTVV.